This TCR beta chain was sequenced in a study of response to subunit inactivated influenza vaccine. The CDR3 is made up of 16 amino acids. V shed 3 bases and J shed 0 bases, with 12 bases lying between them. Germline V gives CDR1 SGHTA, CDR2 FQGNSA. Via MiXCR, TCRdb re-called the RT-PCR reads, giving one row per CDR3 protein. Seen here are 860,000 or so distinct CDR3 sequences, 21% observed once, and the top ten hold roughly 10%. Sequenced material: PBMCs from blood, taken 4 to 6 days after vaccination. The chain carries TRBV7-2 and TRBJ1-3, with unresolved D. The sequence derives from a man in his fifties who received an inactivated influenza vaccine. The CDR3 DNA sequence: TGTGCCAGCAGCTTGCAGTCACAGATCTCTGGAAACACCATATATTTT. Encoded protein: CASSLQSQISGNTIYF.